Following are 2 T cell receptor beta chains from one sample sequenced in a study of blood T cell repertoires in COVID-19. Only in-frame clones appear in the TCRdb table, and some are missing; sequencing was by immunoSEQ multiplex PCR. The data hold 200,000 to 250,000 clones, with around 84% observed a single time. The sample comprised PBMCs or T cells enriched from blood (not recorded which). These receptors came from a man aged 40-49 years who had recovered from COVID-19.

This clone came up once. The rearrangement links TRBV20-1 to TRBJ1-5; D is unclear. Trimming stripped 3 bases from V and 5 bases from J, with 5 bases between. The V gene's germline CDR1 is DFQATT and CDR2 SNEGSKA (reference sequence). The CDR3 length is 11 residues. The CDR3 sequence: CSASSDQPQHF. The DNA for the CDR3 is TGCAGTGCTAGTTCAGATCAGCCCCAGCATTTT.

The chain couples TRBV5-1 to TRBJ2-1; possible D gene TRBD1, 6 bases. Germline CDR1 reads SGHRS; CDR2 reads YFSETQ. The CDR3 contains 15 residues. V gave up 0 bases and J gave up 7 bases, with 14 bases separating them. For the CDR3, the DNA is TGCGCCAGCAGCTTGGTGGTGACAGGTTCAAATGAGCAGTTCTTC. It encodes CASSLVVTGSNEQFF. Full variable domain (remainder filled in from reference TRBV5-1 and TRBJ2-1): KAGVTQTPRYLIKTRGQQVTLSCSPISGHRSVSWYQQTPGQGLQFLFEYFSETQRNKGNFPGRFSGRQFSNSRSEMNVSTLELGDSALYLCASSLVVTGSNEQFFGPGTRLTVL.